This TCR beta chain was recorded in a study of T cells in Graves' hyperthyroidism and ophthalmopathy. Findings and limits, study-wide: Most expanded thyroid clonotypes above 0.001 recurred in blood.

The CDR3 regions of TCR beta were amplified from RNA transcripts. HTBI primers drove first-round RT-PCR of the TCR CDR3. Via MiXCR, TCRdb re-called the multiplex PCR reads, giving one row per CDR3 protein. The data contain hundreds of thousands of distinct CDR3 sequences, roughly 46% of them singletons. In germline, CDR1 is SGHRS, CDR2 YFSETQ. V shed 4 bases and J shed 6 bases, with 16 bases lying between them. The CDR3 has 15 residues. Points on this clonotype: Antigen unknown.

This chain links TRBV5-1 with TRBJ2-2; possibly TRBD1 or TRBD2 for D (5 bases each). The receptor comes from an adult man with Graves' disease, either hyperthyroidism or ophthalmopathy (not recorded which). Sequencing was performed on peripheral blood or thyroid tissue (not recorded which). The CDR3 reads CASSVDHGGAGELFF. The DNA for the CDR3 is TGCGCCAGCAGCGTAGACCATGGGGGAGCCGGGGAGCTGTTTTTT.